This T cell receptor (beta chain) derives from a study of tumor and adjacent non-tumor tissue in lung cancer. Study overall: The patients, 9 to 11 men and about 5 women, were about 31 to 85 with stage I to III disease. Study-wide findings and caveats: TCR diversity was significantly greater in tumor than normal lung tissue. Top 100 clones took a larger repertoire share in normal lung.

This sample's RNA came from whole unsorted tissue. Concerning this clonotype: As yet, its antigen is unknown. Just one base apart from a much larger clone, this may be a read error.

Three rounds of nested PCR, following a modified ARM-PCR protocol, produced the TCRbeta library. In TCRdb, the multiplex PCR reads were re-called with MiXCR into one record per CDR3 protein. The table shows 75,000 to 95,000 distinct CDR3 sequences, with 72% occurring only once. Trimming at V came to 4 bases and at J to 4 bases, leaving 5 bases not matched to a gene. The CDR3 runs 14 residues. Germline loops: CDR1 SGHRS, CDR2 YFSETQ. This chain connects TRBV5-1 to TRBJ2-5, with TRBD2 identical over 9 bases. The origin of this receptor is a woman in her thirties or forties with non-small cell lung cancer. Source material: lung tumor tissue. The CDR3 spells CASSTSGPTETQYF. The CDR3 DNA reads as TGCGCCAGCAGCACTAGCGGGCCAACAGAGACCCAGTACTTC.